One T cell receptor beta chain is described in this entry. Its antigen remains unidentified. With 4 bases removed from V and 3 bases from J, the gap between germline ends came to 14 bases. The length of the CDR3 is 15 residues. Germline CDR1 is SGDLS and CDR2 is YYNGEE. Loaded into unsorted PBMC replicate PCRs was 300 ng DNA, 25,000 to 30,000 T cell genomes. As processed by the authors: ImmunoSEQ junction-only sequences lacked quality scores, so their filtering differed. Here immunoSEQ multiplex PCR was the method, and the copy in TCRdb shows in-frame clones only, minus some. The V and J calls and the clone size are those of that table, but D and trimming were determined from the DNA. This sample carries about 510,000 clones, more than 65% of them seen once, and the ten largest clones take over 10%. The data are from a study of shared clonotypes between healthy human individuals. Broader study findings: Clonotype sharing among donors likely depends on sequencing depth.

Specimen: PBMCs. The J gene is TRBJ1-5, the V gene TRBV9, with D maybe TRBD1 (6 bases). The TCR was taken from a woman aged 40-49 years in good health. Some clones in this sample may be carry-over from other donors' samples. The CDR3 is CASSPFGQPNQPQHF. The CDR3 DNA reads as TGTGCCAGCAGCCCTTTCGGACAGCCCAATCAGCCCCAGCATTTT.